The 4 T cell receptor beta chains below come from one sample, sequenced in a study of a mutant IDH1 vaccine in newly diagnosed glioma. The time point here: baseline, week 1 (first vaccination visit). As for treatment: pre-vaccination baseline after standard-of-care therapy. Libraries were prepared by immunoSEQ multiplex PCR; TCRdb keeps only in-frame clonotypes and omits some of them. The data show 30,000 to 40,000 clones, 65% to 80% seen once. The specimen was peripheral blood mononuclear cells (PBMCs), collected from a glioma patient treated with radiotherapy, temozolomide or both. These receptor sequences come from a man in his fifties with glioma. Some clones in this sample may be carry-over from other donors' samples.

This clone was seen a few times. The V and J genes are TRBV2 and TRBJ1-2; no reliable D call. Looked up from germline, CDR1 is SNHLY and CDR2 is FYNNEI. The V end was cut by 6 bases, the J end by 4 bases, with 6 bases between. The CDR3 totals 11 residues. The CDR3 DNA sequence: TGTGCCAGCAGGAGTGGCTATGGCTACACCTTC. It yields the protein CASRSGYGYTF.

This chain connects TRBV7-6 to TRBJ2-1, with D possibly being TRBD2 (6 bases). Germline V gene sequence: CDR1 SGHVS, CDR2 FNYEAQ. The ends were cut back, 5 bases at V and 8 bases at J, with 10 bases in the middle. This CDR3 spans 12 amino acids. DNA of the CDR3: TGTGCCAGCAGCCGCGGGGCCGATGAGCAGTTCTTC. Its translation: CASSRGADEQFF.

J is TRBJ1-2 and V is TRBV6-1, with no clear D. Trimming removed 8 bases at V and 0 bases at J, with 10 bases between. Germline lookup yields CDR1 MNHNS and CDR2 SASEGT. The length of the CDR3 is 13 residues. CDR3 amino acids: CASRTGTNYGYTF. In nucleotides, the CDR3 is TGTGCCAGCCGTACCGGGACTAACTATGGCTACACCTTC.

The chain has TRBV27 and TRBJ2-7, with 9 bases aligning to TRBD2. This CDR3 has 14 amino acids. CDR1 and CDR2 (germline): MNHEY, SMNVEV (reference sequence). J was trimmed by 4 bases and V by 5 bases; bases with no gene match: 6. CDR3 loop: CASSPLAGGYEQYF. The CDR3 region has the DNA TGTGCCAGCAGTCCCCTTGCGGGAGGGTACGAGCAGTACTTC.